The rows below give T cell receptor beta chains drawn from one sample of a study of regulatory T cells in long-lasting Graves disease. TCRdb re-analysed the multiplex PCR reads in MiXCR, keeping a single row per CDR3 protein. Counted here are some 470,000 distinct CDR3 sequences, under 25% occurring once; the ten biggest clones make up over 6%. Sequenced here: peripheral blood mononuclear cells (PBMCs), sampled when the disease was refractory, from a patient treated with antithyroid drugs. The receptors shown here come from a female donor with Graves disease. Each CDR3 is given with its conserved first and last residue. The D gene is left open where the match is weak. Size is omitted from some rows. Given values are once, few, many or a class for expanded clones.

TRBV5-1	-	TRBJ2-7	-	TGCGCCAGCAGCTTGGCCGGGACACAAGCAGGCTACGAGCAGTACTTC	CASSLAGTQAGYEQYF
TRBV20-1	-	TRBJ1-1	few	TGCAGTGCTTTCGGGACGAACACTGAAGCTTTCTTT	CSAFGTNTEAFF
TRBV18	-	TRBJ2-5	few	TGTGCCAGCTGCCCTGGGTGGAGCCAACAAGAGACCCAGTACTTC	CASCPGWSQQETQYF
TRBV28	-	TRBJ2-5	many	TGTGCCAGCAGCTTCGGACAGCAAGAGACCCAGTACTTC	CASSFGQQETQYF
TRBV2	-	TRBJ2-7	-	TGTGCCAGCAGACATGAGGGCCCCAACGAGCAGTACTTC	CASRHEGPNEQYF
TRBV5-1	-	TRBJ1-2	-	TGCGCCAGCAGCTTGGTATCGGCGGATAACTATGGCTACACCTTC	CASSLVSADNYGYTF
TRBV6-5	-	TRBJ1-6	once	TGTGCCAGCAGTTACAGGGCAGGGCAATCACCCCTCCACTTT	CASSYRAGQSPLHF
TRBV9	-	TRBJ1-6	-	TGTGCCAGCAGCGAATCCGGGACAAGCATTGAATCCCTCCACTTT	CASSESGTSIESLHF
TRBV11-2	-	TRBJ2-2	few	TGTGCCAGCAGCTTAGTTTGGGGGGGGGACAAGAGCACCGGGGAGCTGTTTTTT	CASSLVWGGDKSTGELFF
TRBV20-1	-	TRBJ2-5	few	TGCAGTGCTAAATGGCAGCAAGAGACCCAGTACTTC	CSAKWQQETQYF
TRBV6-1	-	TRBJ1-1	-	TGTGCCAGCAGTCCTCACAGGGATACTGAAGCTTTCTTT	CASSPHRDTEAFF
TRBV9	TRBD1	TRBJ1-2	-	TGTGCCAGCAGCAACCGGGACAGGCGTTCCTACTTCTATGGCTACACCTTC	CASSNRDRRSYFYGYTF
TRBV5-1	-	TRBJ1-1	many	TGCGCCAGCAGCTCCGAGGGTTGGAGGGGCACTGAAGCTTTCTTT	CASSSEGWRGTEAFF
TRBV12-3/TRBV12-4	-	TRBJ2-7	many	TGTGCCAGCGGGTTCTGGGAAAACCCAAGCCACGAGCAGTACTTC	CASGFWENPSHEQYF
TRBV4-3	-	TRBJ1-5	few	TGCGCCAGCGCACAGTTTTTCAAGGATCAGCCCCAGCATTTT	CASAQFFKDQPQHF
TRBV27	-	TRBJ1-2	many	TGTGCCAGCAGTTCTACCCTTGACGGCTATGGCTACACCTTC	CASSSTLDGYGYTF
TRBV4-1	-	TRBJ1-6	-	TGCGCCAGCAGCCAAGTGAGGGGCCCTTTGGGTTCACCCCTCCACTTT	CASSQVRGPLGSPLHF
TRBV7-9	-	TRBJ1-6	few	TGTGCCAGCAGCTCTACAGGAGATGGAGGGTCACCCCTCCACTTT	CASSSTGDGGSPLHF
TRBV11-2	-	TRBJ2-5	many	TGTGCCAGCAGCTTAGAATGGTTCCAAGAGACCCAGTACTTC	CASSLEWFQETQYF
TRBV28	-	TRBJ1-6	few	TGTGCCAGCACCTGGTTGGGGAGCTATAATTCACCCCTCCACTTT	CASTWLGSYNSPLHF
TRBV11-2	TRBD1	TRBJ2-4	-	TGTGCCAGCAGCTTAGTTCGGGACAGCAAAAACATTCAGTACTTC	CASSLVRDSKNIQYF
TRBV3-1	TRBD1	TRBJ2-5	-	TGTGCCAGCAGCCAAGTCAACAGGGGGCAAGAGACCCAGTACTTC	CASSQVNRGQETQYF
TRBV24-1	TRBD1	TRBJ2-5	many	TGTGCCACCAGCTCGACAGGGGTTGAGACCCAGTACTTC	CATSSTGVETQYF
TRBV6-1	TRBD2	TRBJ2-7	many	TGTGCCAGCAGTCGCCGGGGACTAGCGGGAGGGACAAGCTCCTACGAGCAGTACTTC	CASSRRGLAGGTSSYEQYF
TRBV20-1	-	TRBJ2-7	-	TGTAGTGGAACCACACAGTCCTACGAGCAGTACTTC	CSGTTQSYEQYF
TRBV3-1	TRBD1	TRBJ1-5	-	TGTGCCAGCAGTGCTGGGACAGTAAATCAGCCCCAGCATTTT	CASSAGTVNQPQHF
TRBV28	TRBD2	TRBJ2-7	many	TGTGCCAGCACCCCTAGCGGGGAAGGATACGAGCAGTACTTC	CASTPSGEGYEQYF
TRBV12-3/TRBV12-4	-	TRBJ2-2	many	TGTGCCAGCAGTTTAGAACAGATAAACACCGGGGAGCTGTTTTTT	CASSLEQINTGELFF
TRBV7-2	-	TRBJ2-7	-	TGTGCCAGCAGCCCCTTTCCTCGAACTTACGAGCAGTACTTC	CASSPFPRTYEQYF
TRBV2	-	TRBJ1-2	many	TGTGCCAGCAGTGAAGCGCAGGGGCCGGGCTATGGCTACACCTTC	CASSEAQGPGYGYTF
TRBV12-3/TRBV12-4	-	TRBJ2-5	many	TGTGCCAGCAGTTTCGGGGCCCGAGAGACCCAGTACTTC	CASSFGARETQYF
TRBV7-9	-	TRBJ1-1	many	TGTGCCAGCAGTTTAGCGGTGGGGACTGAAGCTTTCTTT	CASSLAVGTEAFF
TRBV15	-	TRBJ2-5	-	TGTGCCACCAGCACCCCTAGAGAGGAGACCCAGTACTTC	CATSTPREETQYF
TRBV7-6	TRBD2	TRBJ2-2	few	TGTGCCAGCAGCTTAGAAACTAGCGGATTCACCGGGGAGCTGTTTTTT	CASSLETSGFTGELFF
TRBV6-5	-	TRBJ1-1	many	TGTGCCAGCAGTTACGCCGGGACACCGAACACTGAAGCTTTCTTT	CASSYAGTPNTEAFF
TRBV5-8	TRBD1	TRBJ1-2	-	TGTGCCAGCAGCTCGGGACAGCGGGGGCACTATGGCTACACCTTC	CASSSGQRGHYGYTF
TRBV28	TRBD1	TRBJ2-7	many	TGTGCCAGCAGTCCCGGGACAGGGGGCAATCCGCAGTACTTC	CASSPGTGGNPQYF
TRBV20-1	-	TRBJ1-1	many	TGCAGTGCTACCACTTCCCCCGACACTGAAGCTTTCTTT	CSATTSPDTEAFF